This passage covers 25 T cell receptor beta chains from one sample sequenced in a study of blood T cell repertoires in COVID-19. Repertoires were generated with immunoSEQ multiplex PCR, while TCRdb's copy carries only in-frame clones and drops some. Here the sample spans over 200,000 clones, about 87% being singletons. The sample was peripheral blood. The receptor set was obtained from a man in his sixties who had recovered from COVID-19.

This chain joins TRBV10-3 and TRBJ2-5; TRBD1 aligns across 7 bases. Germline CDR1 is ENHRY and CDR2 is SYGVKD. J gave up 2 bases and V 10 bases, and 4 bases lay outside the gene matches. This CDR3 has 12 residues. CDR3 coding DNA: TGTGCCACCTCGGACAGGCAAGAGACCCAGTACTTC. It encodes CATSDRQETQYF.

A few counts support this clone. The gene calls are TRBV2 and TRBJ1-2; D is ambiguous. Between the trimmed V and J ends, which lost 11 bases and 2 bases, there was a span of 15 bases. Germline-derived CDR1 and CDR2 are SNHLY and FYNNEI. The CDR3 consists of 13 residues. The CDR3 DNA reads TGTGCCGGAGAAAGTAGGATAAACTATGGCTACACCTTC. It specifies CAGESRINYGYTF.

The CDR3 loop is CASSSRRGLNYGYTF. DNA for the CDR3: TGTGCCAGCAGCTCCCGGCGGGGGTTAAATTATGGCTACACCTTC. The rearrangement uses TRBV9 and TRBJ1-2, with D perhaps TRBD1 (5 bases). This CDR3 has 15 residues. Germline loops: CDR1 SGDLS, CDR2 YYNGEE. V lost 4 bases and J 5 bases, leaving 18 bases between the germline ends.

The V and J genes are TRBV7-2 and TRBJ2-7, with a weak D call TRBD1 (5 bases). This CDR3 has 14 amino acids. From germline, CDR1 is SGHTA and CDR2 FQGNSA. V lost 5 bases, J lost 3 bases, and 14 bases lay in between. The CDR3 spells CASSPDGHNYEQYF. CDR3 coding DNA: TGTGCCAGCAGCCCCGACGGACATAACTACGAGCAGTACTTC.

This chain joins TRBV14 and TRBJ1-3; D is undetermined. CDR3 length: 13 residues. The V end was cut by 3 bases, the J end by 0 bases, with 3 bases between. CDR1 is SGHDN, CDR2 FVKESK, per germline. The CDR3 protein is CASSHSSGNTIYF. The CDR3 DNA reads TGTGCCAGCAGCCACAGCTCTGGAAACACCATATATTTT.

This chain uses TRBV9 with TRBJ2-7; 7 nucleotides match TRBD1. The CDR3 sequence is 15 residues long. CDR1 and CDR2 from the germline V gene are SGDLS and YYNGEE. V shed 0 bases and J 7 bases; nucleotides not matched to a gene: 10. The CDR3 here is CASSVEVQGDREQYF. The CDR3 DNA reads TGTGCCAGCAGCGTAGAAGTGCAGGGGGATAGGGAGCAGTACTTC.

This chain links TRBV10-1 with TRBJ1-5; possible D gene TRBD1, 5 bases. Germline values: CDR1 WNHNN, CDR2 SYGVQD (reference sequence). This CDR3 is 15 amino acids long. The germline V and J ends were trimmed by 5 bases and 9 bases, with 20 bases remaining between them. This CDR3 reads CASSSKPGPPWPQHF. CDR3 sequence (DNA): TGCGCCAGCAGTTCGAAGCCAGGGCCCCCCTGGCCCCAGCATTTT.

The chain's CDR3 is CASSQDGTGGMNEQFF. CDR3 sequence (DNA): TGTGCCAGCAGCCAAGATGGGACAGGGGGGATGAATGAGCAGTTCTTC. The V gene is TRBV14, the J gene TRBJ2-1; the match to TRBD1 covers 11 bases. V was clipped by 0 bases and J by 7 bases; unmatched bases: 5. The CDR3 extends over 16 amino acids. Germline V lookup: CDR1 SGHDN, CDR2 FVKESK.

The chain links TRBV4-1 to TRBJ1-1; D is uncertain. Germline values: CDR1 MGHRA, CDR2 YSYEKL. This CDR3 region has 15 residues. V was trimmed by 4 bases and J by 1 base, leaving 13 bases between them. CDR3 amino acids: CASSPELYTNTEAFF. The CDR3 DNA follows: TGCGCCAGCAGCCCGGAGCTGTACACGAACACTGAAGCTTTCTTT.

The chain has TRBV18 and TRBJ2-5; D remains ambiguous. The V gene's germline CDR1 is KGHSH and CDR2 LQKENI. The V gene lost 3 bases and the J gene lost 5 bases, with 10 bases spanning the gap. CDR3 size: 13 residues. The CDR3 bases are TGTGCCAGCTCACCGTACGGGTGGGAGACCCAGTACTTC. This codes for CASSPYGWETQYF.

This clone was found a few times. The chain is built from TRBV18 and TRBJ1-1; 11 bases match TRBD1. Germline CDR1 reads KGHSH; CDR2 reads LQKENI. CDR3 length: 15 amino acids. V dropped 3 bases and J dropped 6; count of bases not matched to a gene: 6. The CDR3 loop reads CASSPLGQGAAEAFF. Written as DNA, the CDR3 is TGTGCCAGCTCACCCCTCGGACAGGGGGCGGCTGAAGCTTTCTTT.

This clone was detected only once. The chain is built from TRBV2 and TRBJ2-2; the D gene is possibly TRBD1 (6 bases). The germline gives CDR1 SNHLY, CDR2 FYNNEI. With 6 bases removed from V and 1 base from J, the gap between germline ends came to 12 bases. The CDR3 length is 15 residues. As DNA, the CDR3 is TGTGCCAGCAGCTCCGGACAGAAGAACACCGGGGAGCTGTTTTTT. Amino acid sequence: CASSSGQKNTGELFF.

The chain links TRBV7-2 to TRBJ1-1; 7 nucleotides line up with TRBD1. From germline, CDR1 is SGHTA and CDR2 FQGNSA. After removal of 5 bases from V and 0 bases from J, the junction contained 6 bases not matched to a gene. The CDR3 consists of 15 residues. The CDR3 spells CASSQQGQMNTEAFF. CDR3 nucleotides: TGTGCCAGCAGCCAACAGGGACAGATGAACACTGAAGCTTTCTTT.

This chain connects TRBV15 to TRBJ2-4, with TRBD1 matching 11 bases. The length of the CDR3 is 15 residues. Losses at the gene ends were 3 bases for V and 5 bases for J; bases not matched to a gene: 3. The germline V gene has CDR1 LNHNV and CDR2 YYDKDF (reference sequence). CDR3 in amino acids: CATSRRGQGENIQYF. For the CDR3, the DNA is TGTGCCACCAGCAGGAGGGGACAGGGGGAAAACATTCAGTACTTC.

The chain links TRBV5-1 to TRBJ2-3; perhaps TRBD2 as D (7 bases). V lost 7 bases, J lost 2 bases, and 14 bases lay in between. In germline, CDR1 is SGHRS, CDR2 YFSETQ. The length of the CDR3 is 14 residues. CDR3: CASAGGGSTDTQYF. DNA of the CDR3: TGCGCCAGCGCGGGCGGGGGCTCCACAGATACGCAGTATTTT.

V usage is TRBV6-6 and J usage is TRBJ2-3; TRBD2 agrees at 7 bases. In germline, CDR1 is MNHNY, CDR2 SVGAGI (reference sequence). Losses at the gene ends were 11 bases for V and 5 bases for J; bases not matched to a gene: 4. The CDR3 runs 11 residues. CDR3 in amino acids: CAGGEKDTQYF. CDR3 bases: TGTGCCGGGGGGGAGAAAGATACGCAGTATTTT.

This clone was seen a single time. The chain has TRBV5-1 and TRBJ1-6, with 9 positions matching TRBD1. This CDR3 comprises 15 residues. CDR1 SGHRS and CDR2 YFSETQ come from the germline V gene. V trimming: 4 bases; J trimming: 9 bases; junction bases outside the gene matches: 8. The CDR3 nucleotides are TGCGCCAGCAGCCTACCCGGGACAGGGCGTTCACCCCTCCACTTT. Translating gives CASSLPGTGRSPLHF.

The chain employs TRBV29-1 and TRBJ2-5, with 7 bases that match TRBD2. The CDR3 has 14 amino acids. Germline trimming cut 7 bases from V and 2 bases from J; bases unmatched to any gene: 10. Looked up from germline, CDR1 is SQVTM and CDR2 is ANQGSEA. The CDR3: CSAPGRRGQETQYF. Written as DNA, the CDR3 is TGCAGCGCCCCAGGGAGGCGGGGGCAAGAGACCCAGTACTTC.

This clone was recorded only once. This chain uses TRBV5-4 with TRBJ1-1; weak D call: TRBD1 (6 bases). The CDR3 loop spans 15 amino acids. Trimming pared 4 bases from V and 7 bases from J, leaving 20 bases between. CDR1 is SGHNT and CDR2 is YYREEE in the germline V gene (reference sequence). CDR3 in DNA: TGTGCCAGCAGCCTCTCCGGGACACTCGTTGGTGAAGCTTTCTTT. It codes for CASSLSGTLVGEAFF.

The rearrangement links TRBV4-1 to TRBJ2-7, with 11 bases that match TRBD2. The CDR3 is 15 residues long. J lost 9 bases, V lost 4 bases, and 11 bases had no gene match. Looked up from germline, CDR1 is MGHRA and CDR2 is YSYEKL. CDR3 DNA sequence: TGCGCCAGCAGCCTCCAGGGGACTAGCGGACTACGGCAGTACTTC. Protein sequence: CASSLQGTSGLRQYF.

The gene calls are TRBV29-1 and TRBJ2-3; D is ambiguous. This CDR3 is 14 amino acids long. CDR1 SQVTM and CDR2 ANQGSEA come from the germline V gene. Trimming took 6 bases from V and 6 from J, leaving 19 bases between them. Written as DNA, the CDR3 is TGCAGCGTCCTGCGTCTAGTGAGAAGTGATACGCAGTATTTT. Amino acid sequence: CSVLRLVRSDTQYF.

The chain is built from TRBV2 and TRBJ1-3; weak D call: TRBD1 (5 bases). CDR1 is SNHLY and CDR2 is FYNNEI in the germline V gene. V was clipped by 2 bases and J by 4 bases, with 12 bases between them. The CDR3 loop spans 15 amino acids. This CDR3 is CASSESRVPGNTIYF. CDR3 nucleotides: TGTGCCAGCAGTGAATCCAGGGTCCCCGGAAACACCATATATTTT.

V gene TRBV5-6 combines with J gene TRBJ1-1, with D unresolved. Germline-derived CDR1 and CDR2 are SGHDT and YYEEEE. There are 13 residues in the CDR3. V was pared by 5 bases and J by 1 base, with 9 bases between. CDR3 loop: CASSPIENTEAFF. For the CDR3, the DNA is TGTGCCAGCAGTCCTATTGAGAACACTGAAGCTTTCTTT.

The chain uses TRBV3-1 (or the pseudogene TRBV3-2) and TRBJ1-2; TRBD1 matches 7 bases. The length of the CDR3 is 16 residues. CDR1 and CDR2 (germline): LGHDT, YNNKEL (reference sequence). V was pared by 4 bases and J by 5 bases, with 13 bases of the junction left unmatched. CDR3 in DNA: TGTGCCAGCAGCCTCTTCGGGGCAGGGGGTGGATATGGCTACACCTTC. Translating gives CASSLFGAGGGYGYTF.

This clone occurred once. This chain joins TRBV14 and TRBJ2-7; D unresolved. Trimming took off 2 bases at V and 3 bases at J, with 5 bases between the two ends. The CDR3 extends over 12 amino acids. Germline V lookup: CDR1 SGHDN, CDR2 FVKESK. The CDR3 DNA reads as TGTGCCAGCAGCCAACTCTACTACGAGCAGTACTTC. It specifies CASSQLYYEQYF.